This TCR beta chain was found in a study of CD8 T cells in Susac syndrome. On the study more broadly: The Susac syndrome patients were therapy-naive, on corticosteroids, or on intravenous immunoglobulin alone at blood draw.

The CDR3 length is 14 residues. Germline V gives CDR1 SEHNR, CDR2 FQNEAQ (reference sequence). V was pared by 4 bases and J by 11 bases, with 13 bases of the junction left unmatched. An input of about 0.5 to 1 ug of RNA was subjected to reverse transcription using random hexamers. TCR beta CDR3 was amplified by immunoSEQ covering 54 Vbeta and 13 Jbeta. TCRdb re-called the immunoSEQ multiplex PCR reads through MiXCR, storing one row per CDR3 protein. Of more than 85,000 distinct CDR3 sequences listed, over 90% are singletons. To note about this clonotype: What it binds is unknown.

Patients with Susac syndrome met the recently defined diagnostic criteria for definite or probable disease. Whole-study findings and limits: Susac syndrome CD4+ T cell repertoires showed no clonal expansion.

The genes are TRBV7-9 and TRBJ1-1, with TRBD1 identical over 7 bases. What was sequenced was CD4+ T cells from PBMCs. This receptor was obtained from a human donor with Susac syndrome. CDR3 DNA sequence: TGTGCCAGCAGCTCTGACAGGGCTTCGACGTATGCTTTCTTT. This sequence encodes CASSSDRASTYAFF.